The T cell receptor beta chain under discussion was sequenced for a study of T cell repertoires in ileal Crohn's disease. Looking at the study overall: Surgery for a complication: stricturing in about 60%, penetrating in 39%. The M6 sample came from neoterminal ileum during colonoscopy after surgery. Study-wide results and limits: High-frequency clones were more common in sorted CD8 than CD4 cells.

Sequenced by immunoSEQ multiplex PCR; TCRdb stores in-frame clones only, minus some. The data hold approximately 7,200 clones, with 60% to 75% observed a single time. Time point denoted: neoterminal ileum biopsy at postoperative endoscopy, about 6 months after surgery. Points on this clone: The target antigen is unknown.

The CDR3 totals 15 residues. Germline V gene lookup returns CDR1 SGHDT and CDR2 YYEEEE. Between the trimmed V and J ends, which lost 0 bases and 10 bases, there was a span of 17 bases. The chain has TRBV5-6 and TRBJ2-1, with a tentative D call TRBD2 (6 bases). Sample: ileal tissue. This TCR derives from an adult with Crohn's disease. CDR3 sequence (DNA): TGTGCCAGCAGCTTGGTTGGGGCTAGCGTACTCGAGCAGTTCTTC. This sequence encodes CASSLVGASVLEQFF. The whole variable domain, remainder taken from reference TRBV5-6 and TRBJ2-1, is DAGVTQSPTHLIKTRGQQVTLRCSPKSGHDTVSWYQQALGQGPQFIFQYYEEEERQRGNFPDRFSGHQFPNYSSELNVNALLLGDSALYLCASSLVGASVLEQFFGPGTRLTVL.